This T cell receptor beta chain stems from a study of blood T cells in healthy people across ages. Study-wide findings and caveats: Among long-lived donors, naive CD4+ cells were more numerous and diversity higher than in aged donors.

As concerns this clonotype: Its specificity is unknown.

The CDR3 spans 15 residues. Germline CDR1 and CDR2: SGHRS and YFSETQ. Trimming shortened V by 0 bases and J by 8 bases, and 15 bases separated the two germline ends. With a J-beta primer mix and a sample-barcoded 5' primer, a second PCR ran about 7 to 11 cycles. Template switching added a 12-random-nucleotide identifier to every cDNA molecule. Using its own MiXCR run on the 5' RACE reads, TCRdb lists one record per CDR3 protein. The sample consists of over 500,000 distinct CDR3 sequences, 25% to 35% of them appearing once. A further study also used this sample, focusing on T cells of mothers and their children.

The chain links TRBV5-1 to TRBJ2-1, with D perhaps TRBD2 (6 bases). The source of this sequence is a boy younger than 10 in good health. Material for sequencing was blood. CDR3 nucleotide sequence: TGCGCCAGCAGCTTGGGACAAACCCCGGGAGATGAGCAGTTCTTC. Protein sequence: CASSLGQTPGDEQFF.